The 5 T cell receptor beta chains given below trace back to one sample, sequenced in a study of cytomegalovirus exposure and HLA in healthy donors. Profiled with immunoSEQ multiplex PCR; TCRdb holds only in-frame clones, not every one. The repertoire includes 120,000 or so clones, around 95% of them detected once, and around 1.7% sits in the top ten. Input material: PBMCs. The receptors originated from a man younger than 30 in good health and CMV-seronegative.

The rearrangement joins TRBV4-1 to TRBJ2-6; 10 nucleotides line up with TRBD1. With 1 base clipped from V and 0 bases from J, the junction kept 0 bases outside the gene matches. Germline CDR1 is MGHRA and CDR2 is YSYEKL. The CDR3 sequence is 17 residues long. CDR3 coding DNA: TGCGCCAGCAGCCAAGGGACAGGGGGCTCTGGGGCCAACGTCCTGACTTTC. It is translated as CASSQGTGGSGANVLTF.

This clone was seen a single time. The chain links TRBV7-3 to TRBJ1-1; a possible D gene is TRBD1 (6 bases). The CDR3 extends over 16 amino acids. Between the trimmed V and J ends, which lost 6 bases and 5 bases, there was a span of 22 bases. Germline V gene data show CDR1 as SGHTA and CDR2 as FQGTGA. The CDR3 coding sequence is TGTGCCAGCAGTCCCTCAGGATGGGGAGGGGGAACTGAAGCTTTCTTT. Translated, it gives CASSPSGWGGGTEAFF.

The V gene is TRBV9, the J gene TRBJ1-2, with D unclear. Trimming stripped 6 bases from V and 0 bases from J, with 18 bases between. Germline V CDR1 and CDR2: SGDLS, YYNGEE. The CDR3 runs 16 residues. Here the CDR3 DNA reads TGTGCCAGCACCCCATTCCCGGAGTCCGCTAACTATGGCTACACCTTC. Translated, it gives CASTPFPESANYGYTF.

The rearrangement uses TRBV5-6 and TRBJ1-3; 8 bases agree with TRBD1. The CDR3 has 14 residues. The germline V gene encodes CDR1 SGHDT and CDR2 YYEEEE. Losses at the gene ends were 5 bases for V and 4 bases for J; bases not matched to a gene: 5. The CDR3 here is CASSGQGTGNTIYF. The CDR3 DNA sequence: TGTGCCAGCAGTGGACAGGGTACAGGAAACACCATATATTTT.

The gene calls are TRBV5-4 and TRBJ2-3, with D perhaps TRBD2 (5 bases). Deletions cut 4 bases from V and 2 bases from J, with 17 bases between. The germline CDR1 and CDR2 sequences are SGHNT and YYREEE (reference sequence). The CDR3 loop spans 16 amino acids. The CDR3 is CASSTLAQPNTDTQYF. In DNA form, the CDR3 reads TGTGCCAGCAGCACTCTAGCCCAACCAAACACAGATACGCAGTATTTT.